The 27 T cell receptor beta chains reported below all come from one sample, sequenced in a study of control samples from healthy donors and cancer patients. The assay was immunoSEQ multiplex PCR, and TCRdb's table has in-frame clones only and misses some. The table records some 110,000 clones, around four fifths of them present only once. Material: blood. The receptors were gathered from a woman aged 45-59 years in good health.

On this clone itself: The junction and the germline gene differ at one end; a read error may be behind it. The chain joins TRBV6-1 to TRBJ1-6, with 7 bases lining up with TRBD1. This CDR3 has 14 residues. The germline CDR1 and CDR2 sequences are MNHNS and SASEGT. The CDR3 loop is CASREGGMNSPLHF. The CDR3 region has the DNA TGTGCCAGCAGGGAAGGGGGCATGAATTCACCCCTCCACTTT.

The CDR3 loop reads CASSEALLDSNQPQHF. The CDR3 region has the DNA TGTGCCAGCAGTGAAGCGCTTCTTGATAGCAATCAGCCCCAGCATTTT. The J gene is TRBJ1-5, the V gene TRBV6-1, with no clear D. Per germline, CDR1 MNHNS and CDR2 SASEGT. This CDR3 region has 16 residues. V gave up 0 bases and J gave up 0 bases, with 9 bases separating them.

This clone has a handful of counts. The gene calls are TRBV4-1 and TRBJ1-2; D is ambiguous. This CDR3 spans 15 amino acids. V was pared by 0 bases and J by 13 bases, with 21 bases between. The germline gives CDR1 MGHRA, CDR2 YSYEKL. CDR3 coding DNA: TGCGCCAGCAGCCAAGACGTACGGACCATGTCTATGTGCACCTTC. As protein: CASSQDVRTMSMCTF.

The chain is built from TRBV6-2 or TRBV6-3 and TRBJ2-3; 13 nucleotides match TRBD2. This CDR3 spans 15 amino acids. Losses at the gene ends were 6 bases for V and 3 bases for J; bases not matched to a gene: 3. In germline, CDR1 is MNHEY, CDR2 SVGEGT. CDR3 residues: CASSQLAGGTDTQYF. DNA of the CDR3: TGTGCCAGCAGCCAACTAGCGGGGGGGACAGATACGCAGTATTTT.

The table lists this clone with many counts. The chain uses TRBV27 and TRBJ2-5; no clear D gene. CDR1 is MNHEY, CDR2 SMNVEV, per germline (reference sequence). CDR3 length equals 13 residues. The V end lost 4 bases, the J end lost 4 bases, and 10 bases lay between the germline ends. The CDR3 nucleotides read TGTGCCAGCAGTTCCAACCCCCGAGAGACCCAGTACTTC. Translating it yields CASSSNPRETQYF.

This clone was seen a single time. The chain couples TRBV10-3 to TRBJ1-6, with D possibly matching TRBD1 (5 bases). CDR3 length: 13 residues. V lost 8 bases to trimming and J lost 10 bases, with 15 bases between them. The germline V gene has CDR1 ENHRY and CDR2 SYGVKD. CDR3 nucleotides: TGTGCCATCGGTCCGGGACCTGACTCACCCCTCCACTTT. It encodes CAIGPGPDSPLHF.

The sample holds one count of this clone. This chain uses TRBV6-6 with TRBJ1-1, with a tentative D call TRBD1 (6 bases). This CDR3 region has 14 residues. CDR1 is MNHNY, CDR2 SVGAGI, per germline (reference sequence). V dropped 6 bases and J dropped 2 bases, with 13 bases sitting between them. The CDR3 nucleotides are TGTGCCAGCAGGGATTGGACAGAAAACACTGAAGCTTTCTTT. Translation: CASRDWTENTEAFF.

The J gene is TRBJ1-1, the V gene TRBV29-1; D remains ambiguous. Per germline, CDR1 SQVTM and CDR2 ANQGSEA. This CDR3 has 14 residues. V dropped 2 bases and J dropped 0 bases, with 10 bases sitting between them. The CDR3 DNA sequence: TGCAGCGTTGAAACAGTCCCCATGAACACTGAAGCTTTCTTT. Protein product: CSVETVPMNTEAFF.

This clone was seen only a few times. The rearrangement links TRBV2 to TRBJ2-7; D is ambiguous. This CDR3 comprises 12 residues. Trimming took off 7 bases at V and 7 bases at J, with 14 bases between the two ends. Germline CDR1 and CDR2: SNHLY and FYNNEI. The CDR3 reads CASTTPLGEQYF. The DNA of the CDR3 is TGTGCCAGCACTACACCGCTGGGGGAGCAGTACTTC.

The chain uses TRBV11-2 and TRBJ2-4, with D hard to call. The CDR3 has 13 residues. The germline gives CDR1 SGHAT, CDR2 FQNNGV. V was cut by 5 bases and J by 5 bases, with 10 bases left in between. CDR3 region: CASSPFRENIQYF. The DNA for the CDR3 is TGTGCCAGCAGCCCCTTCCGGGAAAACATTCAGTACTTC.

A single count supports this clone. The chain uses TRBV7-9 and TRBJ2-5; no clear D. The CDR3 length is 14 residues. The V and J ends lost 1 base and 0 bases respectively, with 6 bases between them. The germline V gene has CDR1 SEHNR and CDR2 FQNEAQ (reference sequence). In DNA, the CDR3 is TGTGCCAGCAGCTTAGTGGCAAACCAAGAGACCCAGTACTTC. As protein: CASSLVANQETQYF.

The chain recombines TRBV7-9 with TRBJ1-4; D is undetermined. The CDR3 extends over 18 amino acids. Between the trimmed V and J ends, which lost 5 bases and 6 bases, there was a span of 25 bases. Germline loops: CDR1 SEHNR, CDR2 FQNEAQ (reference sequence). The CDR3 DNA follows: TGTGCCAGCAGCCAGCCGTCGAGACAAAGGTTCGGAGATGAAAAACTGTTTTTT. This gives the protein CASSQPSRQRFGDEKLFF.

This sequence joins TRBV19 and TRBJ1-6; TRBD1 matches 9 bases. The CDR3 has 16 residues. J gave up 9 bases and V 5 bases, and 11 bases lay outside the gene matches. CDR1 is LNHDA, CDR2 SQIVND, per germline (reference sequence). The CDR3 loop is CASSASQGARTSPLHF. The DNA for the CDR3 is TGTGCCAGTAGTGCCTCACAGGGGGCCCGAACTTCACCCCTCCACTTT.

The chain employs TRBV11-3 and TRBJ2-4, with 9 positions matching TRBD1. Germline V gene lookup returns CDR1 SGHNT and CDR2 YENEEA. J was trimmed by 5 bases and V by 6 bases; bases with no gene match: 5. CDR3 size: 14 residues. CDR3 DNA sequence: TGTGCCAGCAGTTTGGGACAGGGAGAAAACATTCAGTACTTC. Protein sequence: CASSLGQGENIQYF.

This clone has a single count. An end of the junction does not agree with germline; a read error may underlie this. This chain uses TRBV5-1 with TRBJ2-3; perhaps TRBD1 as D (5 bases). Germline V gives CDR1 SGHRS, CDR2 YFSETQ. The CDR3 is 16 residues long. In DNA form, the CDR3 reads TGCGCCAACAGCTTGGATACAGGCCCTCCGACAGATACGCAGTATTTT. Amino acids: CANSLDTGPPTDTQYF.

V and J are TRBV9 and TRBJ1-3, with D uncertain. Trimming shortened V by 3 bases and J by 4 bases, and 8 bases separated the two germline ends. The CDR3 is made up of 13 amino acids. Per germline, CDR1 SGDLS and CDR2 YYNGEE. The CDR3 DNA sequence: TGTGCCAGCAGCGACCGGTGGGGAAACACCATATATTTT. This encodes CASSDRWGNTIYF.

The gene calls are TRBV28 and TRBJ2-5; TRBD1 might be the D (6 bases). CDR1 is MDHEN, CDR2 SYDVKM, per germline. The CDR3 extends over 15 amino acids. Deletions cut 6 bases from V and 5 bases from J, with 19 bases between. The DNA of the CDR3 is TGTGCCAGCAGCCCCTCCGGACAGACGCAGGAGACCCAGTACTTC. This codes for CASSPSGQTQETQYF.

The chain uses TRBV6-1 and TRBJ2-5, with TRBD1 identical over 11 bases. Germline assignment: CDR1 MNHNS and CDR2 SASEGT. This CDR3 is 16 amino acids long. Losses at the gene ends were 1 base for V and 4 bases for J; bases not matched to a gene: 5. The CDR3 reads CASSEGVGQGAETQYF. The CDR3 bases are TGTGCCAGCAGTGAAGGGGTCGGACAGGGGGCAGAGACCCAGTACTTC.

V usage is TRBV11-2 and J usage is TRBJ2-7; the match to TRBD2 covers 11 bases. After removal of 8 bases from V and 3 bases from J, the junction contained 9 bases not matched to a gene. In germline, CDR1 is SGHAT, CDR2 FQNNGV. The CDR3 covers 15 residues. CDR3 in amino acids: CASGTTSGSVYEQYF. CDR3 coding DNA: TGTGCCAGCGGAACTACTAGCGGGAGTGTCTACGAGCAGTACTTC.

J is TRBJ2-1 and V is TRBV24-1, with TRBD1 as a possible D gene (6 bases). This CDR3 has 17 amino acids. Per the germline V gene, CDR1 is KGHDR and CDR2 is SFDVKD. The V and J ends lost 2 bases and 5 bases respectively, with 18 bases between them. CDR3 amino acids: CATSDSTPGHPNNEQFF. The CDR3 region has the DNA TGTGCCACCAGTGATTCGACACCGGGACACCCTAACAATGAGCAGTTCTTC.

V usage is TRBV30 and J usage is TRBJ1-2; D remains unclear. The CDR3 spans 12 residues. Deletions cut 0 bases from V and 8 bases from J, with 10 bases between. Per the germline V gene, CDR1 is GTSNPN and CDR2 is SVGIG (reference sequence). CDR3 nucleotide sequence: TGTGCCTGGAGTGTAAGTGCGAGGGGCTACACCTTC. Translated, it gives CAWSVSARGYTF.

The genes are TRBV29-1 and TRBJ2-3, with D possibly TRBD1 on 5 matching bases. V lost 3 bases, J lost 1 base, and 17 bases lay in between. The CDR3 has 16 residues. Germline-derived CDR1 and CDR2 are SQVTM and ANQGSEA. CDR3 sequence reads: CSVESRQIPGTDTQYF. DNA of the CDR3: TGCAGCGTTGAGTCCCGACAGATACCCGGCACAGATACGCAGTATTTT.

Concerning this clone itself: A junction boundary mismatches the germline segment, possibly from a read error. This CDR3 reads CASSNRPGDRAVF. CDR3 nucleotide sequence: TGTGCCAGCAGCAACCGACCGGGGGACAGGGCCGTCTTC. V and J are TRBV7-3 and TRBJ2-7, with 9 bases aligning to TRBD1. CDR3 length equals 13 residues. Germline values: CDR1 SGHTA, CDR2 FQGTGA.

The rearrangement uses TRBV5-1 and TRBJ2-5; 7 bases line up with TRBD1. V dropped 2 bases and J dropped 0; count of bases not matched to a gene: 7. The CDR3 is 16 residues long. Germline V gives CDR1 SGHRS, CDR2 YFSETQ. CDR3: CASSFQGQSYQETQYF. CDR3 in DNA: TGCGCCAGCAGCTTCCAGGGACAGAGTTACCAAGAGACCCAGTACTTC.

This chain links TRBV6-6 with TRBJ1-1, with D unresolved. The CDR3 consists of 14 residues. Germline V CDR1 and CDR2: MNHNY, SVGAGI (reference sequence). Trimming shortened V by 0 bases and J by 1 base, and 6 bases separated the two germline ends. Here the CDR3 reads CASSYSPGNTEAFF. CDR3 nucleotides: TGTGCCAGCAGTTACTCCCCGGGGAACACTGAAGCTTTCTTT.

This chain uses TRBV7-2 with TRBJ1-1; 7 positions match TRBD1. Germline V gene sequence: CDR1 SGHTA, CDR2 FQGNSA. J gave up 0 bases and V 3 bases, and 1 base lay outside the gene matches. The CDR3 spans 14 residues. CDR3 sequence (DNA): TGTGCCAGCAGCTTTGACAGGGTGAACACTGAAGCTTTCTTT. It codes for CASSFDRVNTEAFF. The full variable domain, in which reference TRBV7-2 and TRBJ1-1 provide the parts outside the CDR3, is GAGVSQSPSNKVTEKGKDVELRCDPISGHTALYWYRQSLGQGLEFLIYFQGNSAPDKSGLPSDRFSAERTGGSVSTLTIQRTQQEDSAVYLCASSFDRVNTEAFFGQGTRLTVV.

The chain combines TRBV6-2 or TRBV6-3 with TRBJ1-2; D might be TRBD1 (5 bases). Germline loops: CDR1 MNHEY, CDR2 SVGEGT. This CDR3 is built from 14 residues. Trimming left V 5 bases short and J 2 bases short, with 12 bases between. The CDR3 nucleotides read TGTGCCAGCAGTCCCCCGGGACCCAACTATGGCTACACCTTC. Its translation is CASSPPGPNYGYTF.